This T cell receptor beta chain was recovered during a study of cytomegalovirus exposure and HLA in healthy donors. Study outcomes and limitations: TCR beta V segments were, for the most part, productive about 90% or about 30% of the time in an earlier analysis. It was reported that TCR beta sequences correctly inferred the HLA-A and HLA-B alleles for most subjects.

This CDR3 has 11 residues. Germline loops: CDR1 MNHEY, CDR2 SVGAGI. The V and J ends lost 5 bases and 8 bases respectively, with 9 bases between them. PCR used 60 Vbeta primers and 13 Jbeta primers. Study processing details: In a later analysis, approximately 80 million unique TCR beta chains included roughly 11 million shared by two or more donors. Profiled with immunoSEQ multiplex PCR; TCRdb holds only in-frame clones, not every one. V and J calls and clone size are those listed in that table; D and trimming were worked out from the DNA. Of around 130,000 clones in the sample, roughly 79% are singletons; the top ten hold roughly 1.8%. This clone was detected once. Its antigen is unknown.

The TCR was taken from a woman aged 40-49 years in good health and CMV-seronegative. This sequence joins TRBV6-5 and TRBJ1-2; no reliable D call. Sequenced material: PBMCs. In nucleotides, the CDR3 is TGTGCCAGCAGTGTCGAGGTCGGCTACACCTTC. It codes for CASSVEVGYTF.